These 23 T cell receptor beta chains came from one sample sequenced in a study of CD8 T cells in Susac syndrome. The RNA, about 0.45 to 1 ug, was put through reverse transcription using random hexamers. TCRdb reprocessed the immunoSEQ multiplex PCR reads with MiXCR, giving one entry per CDR3 protein. Of roughly 130,000 distinct CDR3 sequences listed, just under 95% are singletons. Source material: CD8+ T cells from PBMCs. These receptors were collected from a human donor with Susac syndrome.

V gene TRBV6-7 combines with J gene TRBJ1-5, with no clear D. TRBV6-7 has ORF status, its function being uncertain. The V and J ends lost 0 bases and 6 bases respectively, with 6 bases between them. CDR3 length: 13 residues. The CDR3 DNA reads as TGTGCCAGCAGTTACTCGGGGTCTCAGCCCCAGCATTTT. It translates to CASSYSGSQPQHF.

This sequence joins TRBV20-1 and TRBJ2-7; D call uncertain. In germline, CDR1 is DFQATT, CDR2 SNEGSKA (reference sequence). This CDR3 is 14 amino acids long. Trimming left V 0 bases short and J 2 bases short, with 11 bases between. The CDR3 region is CSARDRSVAYEQYF. DNA for the CDR3: TGCAGTGCTAGAGATCGCAGCGTTGCCTACGAGCAGTACTTC.

The chain is built from TRBV9 and TRBJ2-3, with D tentatively TRBD2 (5 bases). The germline CDR1 and CDR2 sequences are SGDLS and YYNGEE. Trimming stripped 2 bases from V and 3 bases from J, with 10 bases between. The CDR3 consists of 14 residues. This CDR3 is CASSVTAVTDTQYF. For the CDR3, the DNA is TGTGCCAGCAGCGTCACAGCGGTGACAGATACGCAGTATTTT.

This sequence joins TRBV2 and TRBJ2-3; D gene ambiguous. Germline V lookup: CDR1 SNHLY, CDR2 FYNNEI. Trimming took 6 bases from V and 3 from J, leaving 13 bases between them. This CDR3 region has 14 residues. The CDR3 DNA is TGTGCCAGCAGGGAGCCACAGTTAACAGATACGCAGTATTTT. Translated: CASREPQLTDTQYF.

The chain has TRBV4-1 and TRBJ1-1, with a weak D call TRBD1 (5 bases). CDR1 is MGHRA, CDR2 YSYEKL, per germline. V shed 1 base and J shed 7 bases, with 7 bases lying between them. The CDR3 length is 12 residues. The CDR3 spells CASSQGGLEAFF. CDR3 bases: TGCGCCAGCAGCCAAGGGGGACTTGAAGCTTTCTTT.

This sequence joins TRBV2 and TRBJ1-2, with 8 bases matching TRBD1. This CDR3 region has 15 residues. Germline values: CDR1 SNHLY, CDR2 FYNNEI. V lost 3 bases and J lost 2; bases outside the gene matches: 5. The CDR3 sequence: CASSEWTGRNYGYTF. For the CDR3, the DNA is TGTGCCAGCAGTGAGTGGACAGGGAGAAACTATGGCTACACCTTC.

The chain has TRBV12-3 or TRBV12-4 and TRBJ2-6; the D call may be TRBD1 or TRBD2 (5 bases each). Deletions cut 5 bases from V and 13 bases from J, with 21 bases between. The CDR3 contains 15 residues. CDR3 in amino acids: CASSPSGTAVGVLTF. DNA for the CDR3: TGTGCCAGCAGTCCCTCCGGGACCGCCGTAGGTGTCCTGACTTTC.

This clonotype occurred once. The chain uses TRBV4-1 and TRBJ2-7; 8 positions match TRBD1. The CDR3 loop spans 15 amino acids. Germline V gene lookup returns CDR1 MGHRA and CDR2 YSYEKL. V lost 5 bases to trimming and J lost 0 bases; unmatched junction nucleotides: 6. The CDR3 sequence: CASSWGQESSYEQYF. The DNA for the CDR3 is TGCGCCAGCAGCTGGGGACAGGAGAGCTCCTACGAGCAGTACTTC.

V usage is TRBV5-1 and J usage is TRBJ2-2; D remains unclear. The germline CDR1 and CDR2 sequences are SGHRS and YFSETQ. This CDR3 is built from 11 residues. With 5 bases removed from V and 6 bases from J, the gap between germline ends came to 5 bases. As DNA, the CDR3 is TGCGCCAGCAGTCTGTCCGGGGAGCTGTTTTTT. Its translation: CASSLSGELFF.

Only one count was recorded for this clonotype. One end of the junction fails to match germline, which may point to a read error. The V and J genes are TRBV6-5 and TRBJ1-4; no reliable D call. This CDR3 contains 13 residues. The germline V gene has CDR1 MNHEY and CDR2 SVGAGI. In DNA, the CDR3 is TGCGCCAGCAGTTCGGGATTTAATGAAAAACTGTTTTTT. This sequence encodes CASSSGFNEKLFF.

V gene TRBV10-1 combines with J gene TRBJ2-1; D may be TRBD2 (7 bases). Germline V gives CDR1 WNHNN, CDR2 SYGVQD (reference sequence). V lost 4 bases to trimming and J lost 9 bases, with 19 bases between them. The CDR3 length is 15 residues. The CDR3 loop is CASSVDGGHEVEQFF. CDR3 DNA: TGCGCCAGCAGTGTCGACGGGGGGCACGAGGTTGAGCAGTTCTTC.

The chain links TRBV4-3 to TRBJ2-2, with 8 nucleotides matching TRBD2. J gave up 4 bases and V 6 bases, and 7 bases lay outside the gene matches. Germline CDR1 LGHNA, CDR2 YSLEER. This CDR3 is built from 15 residues. The CDR3: CASRGLAAGTGELFF. The CDR3 region has the DNA TGCGCCAGCAGAGGACTAGCCGCGGGCACCGGGGAGCTGTTTTTT.

The chain links TRBV6-5 to TRBJ2-3; D is unresolved. V was cut by 9 bases and J by 4 bases, with 5 bases left in between. Germline V lookup: CDR1 MNHEY, CDR2 SVGAGI. The CDR3 is made up of 10 amino acids. This chain's CDR3 is CASRSDTQYF. CDR3 DNA sequence: TGTGCCAGTCGTTCAGATACGCAGTATTTT.

CDR3 DNA sequence: TGTGCCAGCAGCTTATGGGAGGGGGCTTCGTACGAGCAGTACTTC. Encoded protein: CASSLWEGASYEQYF. V and J are TRBV7-9 and TRBJ2-7; either TRBD1 or TRBD2 may supply D (7 bases each). Deletions cut 2 bases from V and 4 bases from J, with 15 bases between. Germline CDR1 and CDR2: SEHNR and FQNEAQ (reference sequence). CDR3 size: 15 residues.

This clonotype was found once. J is TRBJ1-2 and V is TRBV20-1; a possible D gene is TRBD1 (5 bases). Germline V gene sequence: CDR1 DFQATT, CDR2 SNEGSKA (reference sequence). This CDR3 spans 12 amino acids. The ends were cut back, 6 bases at V and 6 bases at J, with 14 bases in the middle. CDR3: CSATGGEDGYTF. DNA of the CDR3: TGCAGTGCGACGGGGGGGGAGGATGGCTACACCTTC.

The chain carries TRBV27 and TRBJ2-3, with TRBD2 identical over 7 bases. Per germline, CDR1 MNHEY and CDR2 SMNVEV (reference sequence). V was pared by 3 bases and J by 3 bases, with 9 bases of the junction left unmatched. This CDR3 has 16 amino acids. The CDR3 region is CASSFDGGGRTDTQYF. CDR3 in DNA: TGTGCCAGCAGTTTTGACGGCGGGGGTAGGACAGATACGCAGTATTTT.

The chain employs TRBV29-1 and TRBJ2-5; 9 bases map to TRBD1. Per the germline V gene, CDR1 is SQVTM and CDR2 is ANQGSEA. This CDR3 is 12 amino acids long. The junction had 4 bases not matched to a gene; V was cut back by 8 bases and J by 3 bases. In DNA, the CDR3 is TGCAGCTCCCGGGACAGGGAAGAGACCCAGTACTTC. It translates to CSSRDREETQYF.

This chain links TRBV6-5 with TRBJ1-6; D gene unclear. V was trimmed by 2 bases and J by 7 bases, leaving 9 bases between them. The CDR3 is 14 amino acids. Germline V lookup: CDR1 MNHEY, CDR2 SVGAGI. The chain's CDR3 is CASSYGLGNSPLHF. CDR3 sequence (DNA): TGTGCCAGCAGTTACGGGCTGGGCAATTCACCCCTCCACTTT.

V usage is TRBV7-9 and J usage is TRBJ1-3; D remains unclear. V lost 7 bases and J lost 4, with 14 bases in between. The CDR3 has 14 residues. Germline CDR1 reads SEHNR; CDR2 reads FQNEAQ (reference sequence). The CDR3 sequence is CASTDLGAGNTIYF. CDR3 coding DNA: TGTGCCAGCACCGACCTGGGAGCGGGAAACACCATATATTTT.

This chain uses TRBV7-9 with TRBJ2-7; D might be TRBD1 or TRBD2, each matching 5 bases. V was clipped by 5 bases and J by 2 bases, with 13 bases between them. The germline gives CDR1 SEHNR, CDR2 FQNEAQ (reference sequence). The CDR3 extends over 14 amino acids. The CDR3 sequence is CASSPRDAAYEQYF. In DNA form, the CDR3 reads TGTGCCAGCAGCCCTCGGGACGCCGCCTACGAGCAGTACTTC.

V usage is TRBV11-2 and J usage is TRBJ2-7; D unclear. This CDR3 spans 14 amino acids. Trimming pared 3 bases from V and 0 bases from J, leaving 9 bases between. The germline V gene encodes CDR1 SGHAT and CDR2 FQNNGV. CDR3 in amino acids: CASSLLRFSYEQYF. The CDR3 bases are TGTGCCAGCAGCTTGCTGAGGTTCTCCTACGAGCAGTACTTC. The whole variable domain, remainder taken from reference TRBV11-2 and TRBJ2-7, is EAGVAQSPRYKIIEKRQSVAFWCNPISGHATLYWYQQILGQGPKLLIQFQNNGVVDDSQLPKDRFSAERLKGVDSTLKIQPAKLEDSAVYLCASSLLRFSYEQYFGPGTRLTVT.

The gene calls are TRBV15 and TRBJ1-5; maybe TRBD1 (5 bases). CDR1 is LNHNV, CDR2 YYDKDF, per germline (reference sequence). This CDR3 comprises 15 residues. The V gene lost 3 bases and the J gene lost 3 bases, with 12 bases spanning the gap. The CDR3 DNA sequence: TGTGCCACCAGCAGGTTGGACAACCTCAATCAGCCCCAGCATTTT. Its translation: CATSRLDNLNQPQHF.

The V and J genes are TRBV12-2 and TRBJ2-7; the D call of TRBD1 is as the table states it, not checked on the DNA. TRBV12-2 is given as a pseudogene. This CDR3 is built from 17 residues. The CDR3 protein is CASRVDGGAVESYEQYF. CDR3 sequence (DNA): TGTGCAAGTCGCGTAGACGGGGGGGCGGTAGAATCCTACGAGCAGTACTTC.